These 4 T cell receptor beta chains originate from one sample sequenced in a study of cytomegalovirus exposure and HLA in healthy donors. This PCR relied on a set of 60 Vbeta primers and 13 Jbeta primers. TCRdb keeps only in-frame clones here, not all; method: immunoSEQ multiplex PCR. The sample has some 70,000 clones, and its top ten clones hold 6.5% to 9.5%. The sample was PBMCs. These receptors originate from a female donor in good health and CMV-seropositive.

The CDR3 sequence: CASSPTPQETDIDYTF. CDR3 nucleotides: TGTGCCAGCAGCCCCACCCCACAGGAAACAGATATTGACTACACCTTC. The chain uses TRBV13 and TRBJ1-2; D is possibly TRBD1 (5 bases). The CDR3 consists of 16 residues. Trimming removed 5 bases at V and 10 bases at J, with 26 bases between. From germline, CDR1 is PRHDT and CDR2 FYEKMQ (reference sequence).

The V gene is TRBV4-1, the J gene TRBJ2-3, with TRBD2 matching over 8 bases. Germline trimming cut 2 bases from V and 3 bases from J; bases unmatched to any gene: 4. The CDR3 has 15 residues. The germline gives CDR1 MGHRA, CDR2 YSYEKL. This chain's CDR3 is CASSQTAGVTDTQYF. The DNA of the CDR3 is TGCGCCAGCAGCCAAACAGCGGGGGTAACAGATACGCAGTATTTT.

CDR3 loop: CASSSGQGFKEQYF. The CDR3 nucleotides are TGTGCCAGCAGCTCGGGACAGGGGTTTAAAGAGCAGTACTTC. The chain recombines TRBV7-2 with TRBJ2-7; 10 positions agree with TRBD1. CDR1 and CDR2 (germline): SGHTA, FQGNSA. This CDR3 spans 14 amino acids. With V trimmed by 4 bases and J by 7 bases, 7 bases remained unmatched.

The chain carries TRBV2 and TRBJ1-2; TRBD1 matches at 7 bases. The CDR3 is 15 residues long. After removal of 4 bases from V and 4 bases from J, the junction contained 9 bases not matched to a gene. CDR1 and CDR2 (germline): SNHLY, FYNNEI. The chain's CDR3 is CASSGSATGSYGYTF. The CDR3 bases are TGTGCCAGCAGTGGCTCCGCGACAGGGAGCTATGGCTACACCTTC.